The clone carrying this T cell receptor (beta chain) was recorded a few times. The antigen is undetermined. The sample is drawn from a study of human T cells and chemical hapten exposure. Background on the study: Sensitizing treatment utilized 2% DPC over a 2 cm by 2 cm portion of upper inner arm skin. Across its roughly 24 weeks, the study gave patients weekly diphenylcyclopropenone doses to the scalp. Once 0.01% DPC had been applied to the upper back by patch test, readings were taken at 6 days.

TCRdb fed the RACE reads into MiXCR, producing one record per CDR3 protein. The sample carries 50,000 to 65,000 distinct CDR3 sequences, about 11% recorded once. Specified time point: pre-sensitization, week 0. Treatment here: therapeutic diphenylcyclopropenone sensitization with weekly scalp DPC. Unmatched junction bases numbered 13, after V lost 5 bases and J lost 4 bases. CDR3 length equals 17 residues. CDR1 is MDHEN, CDR2 SYDVKM, per germline. General study results and limits: It was expanded TCRs that formed significantly more large CDR3 similarity clusters than controls did.

Sequenced material: whole blood, taken in connection with sensitization to the hapten diphenylcyclopropenone (DPC). This TCR derives from a woman in her thirties or forties with alopecia areata. Some clones in this sample may be carry-over from other donors' samples. This rearrangement joins TRBV28 to TRBJ2-1; the match to TRBD2 covers 8 bases. CDR3 sequence (DNA): TGTGCCAGCAGTCCCCACGCGGGGGGTAAGGGTTACAATGAGCAGTTCTTC. Translation: CASSPHAGGKGYNEQFF.